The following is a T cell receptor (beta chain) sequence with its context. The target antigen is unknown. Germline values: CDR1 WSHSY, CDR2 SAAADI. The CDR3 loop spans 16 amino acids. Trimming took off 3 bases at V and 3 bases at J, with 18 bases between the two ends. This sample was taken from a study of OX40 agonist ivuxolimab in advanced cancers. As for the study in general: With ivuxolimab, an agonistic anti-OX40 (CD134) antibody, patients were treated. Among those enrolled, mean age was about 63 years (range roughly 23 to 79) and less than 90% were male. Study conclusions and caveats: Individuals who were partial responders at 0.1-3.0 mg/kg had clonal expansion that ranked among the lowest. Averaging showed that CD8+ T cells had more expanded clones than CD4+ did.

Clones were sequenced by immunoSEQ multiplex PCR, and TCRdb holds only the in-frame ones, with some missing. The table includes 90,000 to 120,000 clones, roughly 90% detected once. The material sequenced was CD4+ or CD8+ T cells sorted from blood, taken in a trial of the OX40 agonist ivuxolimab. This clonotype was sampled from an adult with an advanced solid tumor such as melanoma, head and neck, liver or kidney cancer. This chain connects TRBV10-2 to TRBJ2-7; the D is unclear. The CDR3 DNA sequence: TGCGCCAGCAGTGATCCAAAAAATCCGTACAACTACGAGCAGTACTTC. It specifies CASSDPKNPYNYEQYF.